What follows are 30 T cell receptor beta chains derived from one specimen sequenced in a study of CD8+ T cells in alopecia areata. Extracted from the samples, RNA was reverse transcribed into cDNA to serve as the sequencing template. Profiling relied on immunoSEQ multiplex PCR, and the TCRdb table lists in-frame clones only, not all of them. The sample records 150,000 to 250,000 clones, about 62% being singletons. Stated treatment: oral pan-JAK inhibitor, 5-10 mg twice daily. The specimen was CD4+ T cells sorted from blood, collected at week 24, from a patient treated with tofacitinib. These receptors were collected from a human donor with alopecia areata.

The sample holds a few counts of this clone. The chain employs TRBV4-3 and TRBJ2-7, with a tentative D call TRBD2 (7 bases). CDR1 and CDR2 (germline): LGHNA, YSLEER. The CDR3 extends over 13 amino acids. Trimming cost V 11 bases and J 2 bases, with 16 bases left between them. The DNA of the CDR3 is TGCGCCGCAAGTCGGGGGGCTACCTACGAGCAGTACTTC. Its protein product is CAASRGATYEQYF.

This clone appeared a single time. The chain combines TRBV30 with TRBJ2-3; the match to TRBD2 covers 13 bases. V trimming: 2 bases; J trimming: 6 bases; junction bases outside the gene matches: 8. This CDR3 is built from 16 residues. Germline V gives CDR1 GTSNPN, CDR2 SVGIG (reference sequence). Here the CDR3 DNA reads TGTGCCTGGAGTCCTGCACTAGCGGGAGGGCGGGATACGCAGTATTTT. This codes for CAWSPALAGGRDTQYF.

This clone came up a few times. V usage is TRBV10-3 and J usage is TRBJ1-6; TRBD1 matches at 7 bases. This CDR3 is 14 amino acids long. The junction had 8 bases not matched to a gene; V was cut back by 6 bases and J by 9 bases. Germline CDR1 is ENHRY and CDR2 is SYGVKD. Here the CDR3 DNA reads TGTGCCATCAGCACCGGGACAGATCCTTCACCCCTCCACTTT. Residues: CAISTGTDPSPLHF.

CDR3 loop: CASSPGLAGSARELFF. The CDR3 DNA is TGTGCCAGCAGTCCGGGACTAGCGGGTAGCGCCCGGGAGCTGTTTTTT. V is TRBV28 and J is TRBJ2-2, with 12 bases fitting TRBD2. CDR1 and CDR2 from the germline V gene are MDHEN and SYDVKM. The CDR3 contains 16 residues. Losses at the gene ends were 5 bases for V and 9 bases for J; bases not matched to a gene: 10.

V usage is TRBV29-1 and J usage is TRBJ1-1, with 7 bases lining up with TRBD1. The CDR3 extends over 14 amino acids. Per germline, CDR1 SQVTM and CDR2 ANQGSEA. Trimming took 4 bases from V and 5 from J; bases not matched to a gene: 10. CDR3 nucleotides: TGCAGCGTTGGAAAAGGGGGCGGAGGGACTGAAGCTTTCTTT. Translating gives CSVGKGGGGTEAFF. Based on the CDR3 plus reference TRBV29-1 and TRBJ1-1, the full variable domain is SAVISQKPSRDICQRGTSLTIQCQVDSQVTMMFWYRQQPGQSLTLIATANQGSEATYESGFVIDKFPISRPNLTFSTLTVSNMSPEDSSIYLCSVGKGGGGTEAFFGQGTRLTVV.

This clone appeared a few times. V gene TRBV30 combines with J gene TRBJ2-7, with TRBD2 identical over 7 bases. V lost 7 bases to trimming and J lost 2 bases; unmatched junction nucleotides: 5. The CDR3 contains 12 residues. From germline, CDR1 is GTSNPN and CDR2 SVGIG (reference sequence). CDR3 in amino acids: CASEGGTYEQYF. The DNA for the CDR3 is TGTGCCTCGGAGGGAGGGACCTACGAGCAGTACTTC.

This clone has a count of ten or more. The V call is TRBV7-8, the J call TRBJ1-2; 7 bases are shared with TRBD1. Germline-derived CDR1 and CDR2 are SGHVS and FQNEAQ. The CDR3 consists of 13 residues. The V segment lost 5 bases and the J segment 4 bases; nucleotides outside the gene matches: 4. The CDR3 DNA reads TGTGCCAGCAGCAGACAGGGCGCCTATGGCTACACCTTC. This gives the protein CASSRQGAYGYTF.

The V call is TRBV25-1, the J call TRBJ2-1, with D perhaps TRBD2 (6 bases). The CDR3 is made up of 16 amino acids. V lost 1 base, J lost 7 bases, and 17 bases lay in between. Germline V gene sequence: CDR1 MGHDK, CDR2 SYGVNS. The CDR3 protein is CASSEFRRGGGNEQFF. DNA of the CDR3: TGTGCCAGCAGTGAATTTAGGAGGGGAGGAGGGAATGAGCAGTTCTTC.

The chain couples TRBV29-1 to TRBJ1-4, with a weak D call TRBD1 (5 bases). The V gene's germline CDR1 is SQVTM and CDR2 ANQGSEA. The CDR3 extends over 13 amino acids. V was shortened by 7 bases and J by 5 bases, with 14 bases between the two germline ends. CDR3 DNA sequence: TGCAGCGGAAGGGACGCCGACAATGAAAAACTGTTTTTT. Its protein is CSGRDADNEKLFF.

The rearrangement joins TRBV29-1 to TRBJ2-5, with TRBD1 matching over 7 bases. V was pared by 1 base and J by 4 bases, with 12 bases of the junction left unmatched. CDR3 length equals 16 residues. CDR1 and CDR2 (germline): SQVTM, ANQGSEA. The CDR3 nucleotides are TGCAGCGTTGAAGGGGGACAGCCCTTCCTCGGAGAGACCCAGTACTTC. It is translated as CSVEGGQPFLGETQYF.

The chain links TRBV29-1 to TRBJ2-7, with 11 bases fitting TRBD2. Germline V gene lookup returns CDR1 SQVTM and CDR2 ANQGSEA. J gave up 6 bases and V 2 bases, and 3 bases lay outside the gene matches. The CDR3 has 13 residues. CDR3 nucleotides: TGCAGCGTTGAACTAGCGGGGGGTTCCGAGCAGTACTTC. Protein product: CSVELAGGSEQYF.

This clone occurred a few times. The CDR3 DNA reads TGTGCCAGCAGCTTTTCTGGAGCCCGGGGCACAGATACGCAGTATTTT. Its translation: CASSFSGARGTDTQYF. This sequence joins TRBV13 and TRBJ2-3; D gene ambiguous. CDR1 and CDR2 (germline): PRHDT, FYEKMQ (reference sequence). V was clipped by 3 bases and J by 1 base, with 14 bases between them. The CDR3 spans 16 residues. Full variable domain (missing parts from reference TRBV13 and TRBJ2-3): AAGVIQSPRHLIKEKRETATLKCYPIPRHDTVYWYQQGPGQDPQFLISFYEKMQSDKGSIPDRFSAQQFSDYHSELNMSSLELGDSALYFCASSFSGARGTDTQYFGPGTRLTVL.

This clone is a singleton in its sample. J is TRBJ1-4 and V is TRBV29-1; 7 bases match TRBD1. Germline-derived CDR1 and CDR2 are SQVTM and ANQGSEA. J was trimmed by 3 bases and V by 4 bases; bases with no gene match: 8. This CDR3 is 15 amino acids long. CDR3 protein: CSVGQQGTSNEKLFF. In nucleotides, the CDR3 is TGCAGCGTTGGCCAACAGGGGACTTCTAATGAAAAACTGTTTTTT.

V gene TRBV28 combines with J gene TRBJ2-1; D unresolved. The CDR3 sequence is 14 residues long. Between the trimmed V and J ends, which lost 1 base and 5 bases, there was a span of 9 bases. Germline V CDR1 and CDR2: MDHEN, SYDVKM. This CDR3 is CASSLLASHNEQFF. The CDR3 DNA reads as TGTGCCAGCAGTTTATTGGCCAGCCACAATGAGCAGTTCTTC.

This clone was detected only a few times. The J gene is TRBJ2-3, the V gene TRBV5-1; D remains ambiguous. Trimming cost V 0 bases and J 2 bases, with 10 bases left between them. Germline CDR1 reads SGHRS; CDR2 reads YFSETQ. The CDR3 covers 15 residues. The CDR3 loop reads CASSLVGSDTDTQYF. CDR3 nucleotide sequence: TGCGCCAGCAGCTTGGTTGGTAGTGACACAGATACGCAGTATTTT.

This clone was recorded a few times. The rearrangement joins TRBV6-1 to TRBJ1-1; D is undetermined. The CDR3 loop spans 10 amino acids. Germline assignment: CDR1 MNHNS and CDR2 SASEGT. V lost 6 bases to trimming and J lost 5 bases, with 4 bases between them. CDR3 bases: TGTGCCAGCAGAGCAACTGAAGCTTTCTTT. As protein: CASRATEAFF.

In its sample, this clone was seen a few times. The chain recombines TRBV14 with TRBJ2-7; D perhaps matches TRBD2 (5 bases). The CDR3 loop spans 13 amino acids. V lost 4 bases, J lost 5 bases, and 12 bases lay in between. The V gene's germline CDR1 is SGHDN and CDR2 FVKESK. DNA of the CDR3: TGTGCCAGCAGCCGATCGGGATCCCACGAGCAGTACTTC. This translates into CASSRSGSHEQYF.

This clone was counted a few times. The chain joins TRBV9 to TRBJ1-5, with D tentatively TRBD1 (5 bases). The CDR3 totals 17 residues. Trimming pared 0 bases from V and 1 base from J, leaving 14 bases between. The germline V gene has CDR1 SGDLS and CDR2 YYNGEE. The CDR3 DNA follows: TGTGCCAGCAGCGTAGATATGTCCAGGGAAAGCAATCAGCCCCAGCATTTT. Amino acid sequence: CASSVDMSRESNQPQHF.

The chain joins TRBV11-1 to TRBJ2-5; 14 positions match TRBD2. In germline, CDR1 is SGHAT, CDR2 FQDESV (reference sequence). CDR3 size: 15 residues. Germline trimming cut 5 bases from V and 5 bases from J; bases unmatched to any gene: 4. This CDR3 reads CASSPGTSGSETQYF. DNA of the CDR3: TGTGCCAGCAGCCCGGGGACTAGCGGGAGTGAGACCCAGTACTTC.

The chain uses TRBV30 and TRBJ2-7; the D gene is possibly TRBD2 (5 bases). Looked up from germline, CDR1 is GTSNPN and CDR2 is SVGIG (reference sequence). The CDR3 totals 16 residues. V was cut by 0 bases and J by 5 bases, with 20 bases left in between. CDR3 protein: CAWSVRLWVRRHEQYF. The CDR3 bases are TGTGCCTGGAGTGTACGGTTATGGGTCAGGAGGCACGAGCAGTACTTC.

The sample holds a few counts of this clone. The chain carries TRBV2 and TRBJ2-1, with a possible D match to TRBD2 (5 bases). Trimming cost V 5 bases and J 4 bases, with 12 bases left between them. The CDR3 length is 14 residues. Germline CDR1 SNHLY, CDR2 FYNNEI. The CDR3 nucleotides are TGTGCCAGCAGTACTAGTAGGGTTTACAATGAGCAGTTCTTC. Its translation is CASSTSRVYNEQFF.

The V call is TRBV30, the J call TRBJ2-1; 8 positions agree with TRBD2. The CDR3 runs to 15 residues. Germline V gene lookup returns CDR1 GTSNPN and CDR2 SVGIG (reference sequence). With V trimmed by 2 bases and J by 7 bases, 10 bases remained unmatched. CDR3 region: CAWSPRGGRLNEQFF. CDR3 nucleotides: TGTGCCTGGAGTCCGAGGGGCGGGAGGTTAAATGAGCAGTTCTTC.

The J gene is TRBJ2-7, the V gene TRBV5-1; D unresolved. The germline V gene encodes CDR1 SGHRS and CDR2 YFSETQ. V lost 1 base and J 0 bases, leaving 8 bases between the germline ends. This CDR3 comprises 14 residues. The CDR3 sequence is CASSLSVLSYEQYF. CDR3 bases: TGCGCCAGCAGCTTGTCGGTCCTCTCCTACGAGCAGTACTTC.

The table lists this clone with a few counts. This rearrangement joins TRBV28 to TRBJ1-1; D ambiguous. Germline V gene sequence: CDR1 MDHEN, CDR2 SYDVKM. Trimming took 8 bases from V and 0 from J, leaving 10 bases between them. CDR3 length equals 13 residues. This CDR3 reads CASVAAVNTEAFF. For the CDR3, the DNA is TGTGCCAGCGTCGCAGCTGTGAACACTGAAGCTTTCTTT.

This chain joins TRBV15 and TRBJ2-7; D remains unclear. V was pared by 0 bases and J by 2 bases, with 2 bases between. The CDR3 extends over 12 amino acids. Germline CDR1 LNHNV, CDR2 YYDKDF (reference sequence). CDR3 coding DNA: TGTGCCACCAGCAGAGATCCCTACGAGCAGTACTTC. This translates into CATSRDPYEQYF.

This clone was observed many times. The chain couples TRBV19 to TRBJ1-6, with D possibly being TRBD1 (6 bases). There are 16 residues in the CDR3. V was trimmed by 4 bases and J by 8 bases, leaving 18 bases between them. Germline V CDR1 and CDR2: LNHDA, SQIVND (reference sequence). Written as DNA, the CDR3 is TGTGCCAGTAGTAACCCGAGGGGGATACGGGATTCACCCCTCCACTTT. As protein: CASSNPRGIRDSPLHF.

The rearrangement joins TRBV30 to TRBJ1-2, with 11 bases aligning to TRBD1. Germline trimming cut 4 bases from V and 4 bases from J; bases unmatched to any gene: 11. Germline CDR1 and CDR2: GTSNPN and SVGIG (reference sequence). This CDR3 has 16 residues. The CDR3 sequence is CAWTDRGRGIGYGYTF. CDR3 coding DNA: TGTGCCTGGACGGACAGGGGGCGCGGCATTGGCTATGGCTACACCTTC.

The chain combines TRBV29-1 with TRBJ2-7; D is ambiguous. Germline CDR1 reads SQVTM; CDR2 reads ANQGSEA. The length of the CDR3 is 11 residues. V lost 4 bases, J lost 3 bases, and 7 bases lay in between. CDR3 sequence reads: CSVARNYEQYF. In DNA form, the CDR3 reads TGCAGCGTTGCTAGGAACTACGAGCAGTACTTC.

The sample holds a few counts of this clone. This chain connects TRBV13 to TRBJ2-7; 7 positions match TRBD1. The CDR3 has 14 amino acids. Germline lookup yields CDR1 PRHDT and CDR2 FYEKMQ (reference sequence). V lost 5 bases and J lost 2; bases outside the gene matches: 6. CDR3 in amino acids: CASSPSRGTYEQYF. As DNA, the CDR3 is TGTGCCAGCAGCCCAAGCAGGGGGACCTACGAGCAGTACTTC.

The chain employs TRBV7-8 and TRBJ1-5, with D unclear. Trimming took 5 bases from V and 7 from J, leaving 12 bases between them. Germline V lookup: CDR1 SGHVS, CDR2 FQNEAQ. The CDR3 contains 13 residues. The CDR3 is CASSPEGWQPQHF. CDR3 nucleotide sequence: TGTGCCAGCAGCCCGGAGGGTTGGCAGCCCCAGCATTTT.